One and the same sample provided the 12 T cell receptor beta chains below, sequenced in a study of technical replicates of blood from a few donors. Assay: immunoSEQ multiplex PCR; the TCRdb copy retains only in-frame clones and omits some. The data hold around 97,000 clones, with approximately 95% observed a single time. Source material: T cells isolated from PBMCs. The receptors were gathered from a human donor in good health.

The chain combines TRBV11-3 with TRBJ1-1; no firm D call. CDR3 length: 12 residues. The ends were cut back, 6 bases at V and 4 bases at J, with 9 bases in the middle. Germline lookup yields CDR1 SGHNT and CDR2 YENEEA. In DNA form, the CDR3 reads TGTGCCAGCAGGATTCTCGGCACTGAAGCTTTCTTT. Its translation is CASRILGTEAFF.

This chain joins TRBV4-1 and TRBJ2-5; D remains ambiguous. V shed 1 base and J shed 4 bases, with 13 bases lying between them. Germline V gives CDR1 MGHRA, CDR2 YSYEKL. This CDR3 region has 15 residues. CDR3 nucleotide sequence: TGCGCCAGCAGCCAAGGGCCGGGTATACTAGAGACCCAGTACTTC. This sequence encodes CASSQGPGILETQYF.

The chain is built from TRBV28 and TRBJ2-5, with D perhaps TRBD2 (6 bases). Germline CDR1 and CDR2: MDHEN and SYDVKM. V was shortened by 6 bases and J by 1 base, with 15 bases between the two germline ends. This CDR3 comprises 15 residues. Here the CDR3 reads CASRGSGTFQETQYF. CDR3 bases: TGTGCCAGCAGAGGCTCGGGGACTTTCCAAGAGACCCAGTACTTC.

The chain uses TRBV28 and TRBJ1-2, with TRBD1 matching 7 bases. CDR3 length: 16 residues. The germline CDR1 and CDR2 sequences are MDHEN and SYDVKM. Unmatched junction bases numbered 15, after V lost 8 bases and J lost 3 bases. The CDR3 DNA is TGTGCCAGCTCAAATCCGGGGTTAACAGGGGACTATGGCTACACCTTC. Amino acid sequence: CASSNPGLTGDYGYTF.

This chain joins TRBV4-2 and TRBJ2-2; 7 nucleotides line up with TRBD2. V dropped 10 bases and J dropped 5; count of bases not matched to a gene: 10. This CDR3 has 14 residues. The germline V gene has CDR1 LGHNA and CDR2 YNFKEQ. This chain's CDR3 is CATGEAGGTGELFF. The CDR3 bases are TGTGCCACCGGCGAGGCCGGGGGGACCGGGGAGCTGTTTTTT.

The chain uses TRBV10-3 and TRBJ2-3; 14 bases align to TRBD2. Germline loops: CDR1 ENHRY, CDR2 SYGVKD. Unmatched junction bases numbered 6, after V lost 0 bases and J lost 1 base. CDR3 length: 19 residues. The CDR3 spells CAISESRLAGGVGTDTQYF. CDR3 DNA: TGTGCCATCAGTGAGTCCAGACTAGCGGGAGGGGTAGGCACAGATACGCAGTATTTT.

The chain couples TRBV4-2 to TRBJ1-2; no reliable D call. The CDR3 totals 15 residues. Looked up from germline, CDR1 is LGHNA and CDR2 is YNFKEQ. Between the trimmed V and J ends, which lost 3 bases and 4 bases, there was a span of 15 bases. Here the CDR3 reads CASSHSSGEAYGYTF. CDR3 coding DNA: TGTGCCAGCAGCCACTCAAGCGGGGAAGCCTATGGCTACACCTTC.

This rearrangement joins TRBV28 to TRBJ2-7; TRBD2 aligns across 7 bases. The CDR3 is made up of 14 amino acids. Per the germline V gene, CDR1 is MDHEN and CDR2 is SYDVKM. V was pared by 3 bases and J by 3 bases, with 5 bases of the junction left unmatched. The CDR3 DNA sequence: TGTGCCAGCAGTTTTCGGGAGGTCCTCTACGAGCAGTACTTC. Protein: CASSFREVLYEQYF.

V is TRBV6-1 and J is TRBJ2-1, with TRBD2 matching over 10 bases. The J segment lost 3 bases and the V segment lost 1 base, leaving 15 bases of the junction unmatched. This CDR3 comprises 20 residues. Germline CDR1 MNHNS, CDR2 SASEGT. The CDR3 reads CASSEGLSSGRPGFYNEQFF. The CDR3 DNA reads TGTGCCAGCAGTGAAGGACTTAGTAGCGGGAGGCCGGGCTTCTACAATGAGCAGTTCTTC.

V usage is TRBV9 and J usage is TRBJ2-1; D not resolved. This CDR3 comprises 13 residues. V was cut by 0 bases and J by 2 bases, with 3 bases left in between. Germline assignment: CDR1 SGDLS and CDR2 YYNGEE. CDR3 protein: CASSVVTYNEQFF. CDR3 bases: TGTGCCAGCAGCGTAGTCACCTACAATGAGCAGTTCTTC.

The rearrangement links TRBV5-6 to TRBJ1-2; no definite D call. V lost 6 bases, J lost 5 bases, and 11 bases lay in between. Germline lookup yields CDR1 SGHDT and CDR2 YYEEEE. The CDR3 sequence is 12 residues long. CDR3 in DNA: TGTGCCAGCATCAGGACGGGGTATGGCTACACCTTC. It codes for CASIRTGYGYTF.

The chain has TRBV11-2 and TRBJ2-1, with 7 bases matching TRBD2. Looked up from germline, CDR1 is SGHAT and CDR2 is FQNNGV. The length of the CDR3 is 16 residues. V lost 3 bases, J lost 3 bases, and 8 bases stayed unmatched. The DNA for the CDR3 is TGTGCCAGCAGCTTCAAGAGGGCGGGAGTCTACAATGAGCAGTTCTTC. Its protein is CASSFKRAGVYNEQFF.